The 9 T cell receptor beta chains in this list originate from one sample, sequenced in a study of blood T cells in healthy people across ages. Sample-barcoded 5' priming and a J-beta primer mix drove a second PCR of roughly 6 to 12 cycles. TCRdb called the 5' RACE reads again in MiXCR, with one record for every CDR3 protein. The sample includes about 1,500,000 distinct CDR3 sequences, 28% of them seen just once. Material for sequencing was blood. All receptors derive from a woman younger than 45 in good health.

This clonotype was recorded many times. The rearrangement links TRBV18 to TRBJ2-7; 7 bases align to TRBD1. Losses at the gene ends were 2 bases for V and 4 bases for J; bases not matched to a gene: 8. Germline V gene lookup returns CDR1 KGHSH and CDR2 LQKENI. This CDR3 has 15 amino acids. In DNA form, the CDR3 reads TGTGCCAGCTCACCAGGGGGTGGCAGGGGGTACGAGCAGTACTTC. Translation: CASSPGGGRGYEQYF.

This clonotype has a count of ten or more. This chain links TRBV11-2 with TRBJ1-6; TRBD1 matches 7 bases. From germline, CDR1 is SGHAT and CDR2 FQNNGV. J was trimmed by 4 bases and V by 5 bases; bases with no gene match: 5. The CDR3 covers 15 residues. The CDR3 nucleotides are TGTGCCAGCAGCCCTGGGACAGTTTATAATTCACCCCTCCACTTT. Its translation: CASSPGTVYNSPLHF.

The V and J genes are TRBV6-5 and TRBJ1-5; TRBD1 is a possible D gene (6 bases). Trimming stripped 4 bases from V and 6 bases from J, with 16 bases between. Germline V CDR1 and CDR2: MNHEY, SVGAGI. The CDR3 has 15 residues. CDR3 DNA: TGTGCCAGCAGTTCCGCAGGACAGTTCGGTCAGCCCCAGCATTTT. Its translation is CASSSAGQFGQPQHF.

This clonotype was observed at least ten times. The chain uses TRBV18 and TRBJ2-7, with D maybe TRBD1 (6 bases). In germline, CDR1 is KGHSH, CDR2 LQKENI. The V and J ends lost 3 bases and 2 bases respectively, with 11 bases between them. This CDR3 spans 14 amino acids. CDR3 nucleotides: TGTGCCAGCTCACCCCGGGACATAACCTACGAGCAGTACTTC. Its translation is CASSPRDITYEQYF.

This chain uses TRBV7-2 with TRBJ2-1; 7 bases are shared with TRBD2. Germline lookup yields CDR1 SGHTA and CDR2 FQGNSA. The trim removed 5 bases at V and 7 bases at J, leaving 14 bases unmatched. This CDR3 region has 16 residues. The CDR3 here is CASSLGGLAERNEQFF. CDR3 DNA sequence: TGTGCCAGCAGCCTGGGGGGTCTAGCGGAGAGGAATGAGCAGTTCTTC.

The sample holds many counts of this clonotype. This chain joins TRBV15 and TRBJ2-5; 11 positions match TRBD2. J gave up 3 bases and V 0 bases, and 9 bases lay outside the gene matches. Looked up from germline, CDR1 is LNHNV and CDR2 is YYDKDF (reference sequence). The CDR3 has 18 amino acids. The DNA for the CDR3 is TGTGCCACCAGCAGAGATCACGAGACTAGCGGGATAAAAGAGACCCAGTACTTC. Its protein product is CATSRDHETSGIKETQYF.

This clonotype has more than one count but fewer than ten. The chain has TRBV7-2 and TRBJ2-3; D not resolved. Germline V gene sequence: CDR1 SGHTA, CDR2 FQGNSA. The CDR3 is 14 residues long. V was cut by 2 bases and J by 5 bases, with 11 bases left in between. The CDR3 loop reads CASSLSGRQDTQYF. For the CDR3, the DNA is TGTGCCAGCAGCTTATCCGGGCGGCAAGATACGCAGTATTTT.

This clonotype was recorded at least ten times. This chain connects TRBV28 to TRBJ2-7; 10 bases are a match to TRBD2. V gave up 5 bases and J gave up 3 bases; unmatched junction bases: 4. Germline CDR1 MDHEN, CDR2 SYDVKM. The CDR3 is 14 residues long. The CDR3 DNA sequence: TGTGCCAGCAGTCCCAGGACTAGCGGCTACGAGCAGTACTTC. Translating gives CASSPRTSGYEQYF.

This chain uses TRBV20-1 with TRBJ2-1; a possible D gene is TRBD2 (6 bases). The CDR3 contains 16 residues. Germline V gene data show CDR1 as DFQATT and CDR2 as SNEGSKA (reference sequence). Trimming removed 0 bases from V and 10 bases from J, with 22 bases in between. CDR3 residues: CSARDLSGPGGEEQFF. As DNA, the CDR3 is TGCAGTGCTAGAGATCTTTCGGGGCCCGGGGGAGAGGAGCAGTTCTTC.